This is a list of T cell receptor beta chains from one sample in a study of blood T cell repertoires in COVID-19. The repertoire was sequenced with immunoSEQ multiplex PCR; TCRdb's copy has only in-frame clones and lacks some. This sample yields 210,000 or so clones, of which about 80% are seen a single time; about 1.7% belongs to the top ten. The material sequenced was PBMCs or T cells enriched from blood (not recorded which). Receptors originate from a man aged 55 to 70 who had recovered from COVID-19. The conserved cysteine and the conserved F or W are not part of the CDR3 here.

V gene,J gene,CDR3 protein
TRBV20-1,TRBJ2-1,SASGGTEFNEQF
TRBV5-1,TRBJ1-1,ASRVGQGNTEAF
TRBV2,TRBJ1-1,ASQDREYTEAF
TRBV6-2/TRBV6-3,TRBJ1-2,ASSRLTENYGYT
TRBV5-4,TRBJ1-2,ASSLGGGGLRIGGYT
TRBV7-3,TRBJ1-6,ASSLTGQVNNSPLH
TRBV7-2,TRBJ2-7,ASSTGTGSSYEQY
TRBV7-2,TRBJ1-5,ASSLESSDQPQH
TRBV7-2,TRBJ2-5,ASSPSTGGETQY
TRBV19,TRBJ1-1,ASTGDRDPNTEAF
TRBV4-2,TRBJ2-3,ASSQDLALAGGRDTQY
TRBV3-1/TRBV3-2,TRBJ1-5,ASSQTGQPQH
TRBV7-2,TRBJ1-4,ASSRGQPNEKLF
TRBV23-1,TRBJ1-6,ASSQRQGTYNSPLH
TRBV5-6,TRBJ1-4,ASSEGYIAKLF
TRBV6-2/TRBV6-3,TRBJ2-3,ASSPRLAGDYTDTQY
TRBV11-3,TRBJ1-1,ASSLGPTGTQAF
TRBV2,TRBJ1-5,ASSGRQGSNQPQH
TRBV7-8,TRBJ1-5,ASSQQRDFSNQPQH
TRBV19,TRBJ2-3,ASRERPTSTDTQY
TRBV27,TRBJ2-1,ASTSGGIYNEQF
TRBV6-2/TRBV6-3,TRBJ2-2,ASSYVGLGELF
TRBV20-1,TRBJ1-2,SASQGASDGYT
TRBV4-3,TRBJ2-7,ASSQAAGQNYEQY
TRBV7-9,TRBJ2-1,ASSSSPNAGSSYNEQF
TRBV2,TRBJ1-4,ASSEGAGGNEKLF
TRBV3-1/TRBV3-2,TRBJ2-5,ASSQPGLAGDQETQY
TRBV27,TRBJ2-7,ASSLSRNTYEQY
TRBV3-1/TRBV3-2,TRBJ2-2,ASSQARGLAAGELF
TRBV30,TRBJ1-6,AWSGRGGDSPLH
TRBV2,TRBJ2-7,ASSVQASSYEQY
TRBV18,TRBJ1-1,ASSLGQGETEAF
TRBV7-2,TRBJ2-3,ASSLARRLAGADTQY
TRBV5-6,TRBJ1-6,ASSLGGELGSPLH
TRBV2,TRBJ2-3,ASSALQGFTDTQY
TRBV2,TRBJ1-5,ASSVEELEPQH
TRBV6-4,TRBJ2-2,ASSDIETGELF
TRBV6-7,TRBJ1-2,ASSSPRDRKNYGYT
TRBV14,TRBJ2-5,ASSQTRGWGQETQY
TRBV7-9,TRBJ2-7,ASSLGAGFDEQY
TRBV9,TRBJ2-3,ASSTDSGPSQY
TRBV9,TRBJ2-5,ASSGRETGTQETQY
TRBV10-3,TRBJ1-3,ASQPPGAGNTIY
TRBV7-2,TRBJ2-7,ASSPVAGGREQY
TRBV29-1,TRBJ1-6,SVRTGGLYNSPLH
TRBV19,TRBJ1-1,ASSIPGQTNTEAF
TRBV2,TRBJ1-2,ASSRRGGASYGYT
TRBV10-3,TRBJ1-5,AISENRGDNQPQH